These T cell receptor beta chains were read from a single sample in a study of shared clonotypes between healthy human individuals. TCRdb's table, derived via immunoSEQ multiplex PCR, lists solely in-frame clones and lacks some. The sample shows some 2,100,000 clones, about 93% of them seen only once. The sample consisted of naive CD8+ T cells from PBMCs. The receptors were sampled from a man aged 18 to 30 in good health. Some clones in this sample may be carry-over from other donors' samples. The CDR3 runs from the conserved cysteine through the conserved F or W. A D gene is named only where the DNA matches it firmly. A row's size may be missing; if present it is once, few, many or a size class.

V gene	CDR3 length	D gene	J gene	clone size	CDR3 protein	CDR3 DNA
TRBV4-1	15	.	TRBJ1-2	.	CASSQGGRTRDGYTF	TGCGCCAGCAGCCAAGGGGGACGGACAAGGGATGGCTACACCTTC
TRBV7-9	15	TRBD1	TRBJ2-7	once	CASSSTRQGAHEQYF	TGTGCCAGCAGCTCGACCAGGCAGGGGGCCCACGAGCAGTACTTC
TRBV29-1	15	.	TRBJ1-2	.	CSVTGSPPLSYGYTF	TGCAGCGTTACCGGATCCCCTCCCCTTTCCTATGGCTACACCTTC
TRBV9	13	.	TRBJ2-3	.	CASSVGAEDTQYF	TGTGCCAGCAGCGTAGGGGCGGAAGATACGCAGTATTTT
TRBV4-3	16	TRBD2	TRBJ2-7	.	CASSQDPAGSSYEQYF	TGCGCCAGCAGCCAAGACCCAGCGGGGAGCTCCTACGAGCAGTACTTC
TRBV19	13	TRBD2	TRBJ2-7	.	CASALAGSYEQYF	TGTGCCAGCGCTCTAGCGGGGTCCTACGAGCAGTACTTC
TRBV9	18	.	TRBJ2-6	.	CASSRSLTVLSGANVLTF	TGTGCCAGCAGTCGTTCCTTGACAGTGCTCTCTGGGGCCAACGTCCTGACTTTC
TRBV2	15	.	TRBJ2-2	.	CASSEDGGITGELFF	TGTGCCAGCAGTGAAGATGGGGGCATCACCGGGGAGCTGTTTTTT
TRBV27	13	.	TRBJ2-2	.	CASSFGPSGELFF	TGTGCCAGCAGTTTCGGTCCATCCGGGGAGCTGTTTTTT
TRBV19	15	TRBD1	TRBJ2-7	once	CASSIRDRERDEQYF	TGTGCCAGTAGTATCCGGGACAGGGAACGGGACGAGCAGTACTTC
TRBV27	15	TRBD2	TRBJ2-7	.	CASSPPGLASYEQYF	TGTGCCAGCAGTCCCCCCGGACTAGCGTCCTACGAGCAGTACTTC
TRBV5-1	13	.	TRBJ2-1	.	CASSLDDSNEQFF	TGCGCCAGCAGCTTGGACGACAGCAATGAGCAGTTCTTC
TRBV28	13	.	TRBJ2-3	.	CASSFPYRATQYF	TGTGCCAGCAGTTTTCCGTACAGGGCCACGCAGTATTTT
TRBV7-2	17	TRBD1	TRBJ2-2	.	CASSLARGYTNTGELFF	TGTGCCAGCAGCTTAGCCAGGGGGTATACCAACACCGGGGAGCTGTTTTTT
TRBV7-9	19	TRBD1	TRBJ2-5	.	CASSLPDRGRDLYQETQYF	TGTGCCAGCAGCTTACCGGACAGGGGCCGGGACTTGTACCAAGAGACCCAGTACTTC
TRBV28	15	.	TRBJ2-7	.	CASSLPGDRGYEQYF	TGTGCCAGCAGTCTACCGGGGGACAGAGGATACGAGCAGTACTTC
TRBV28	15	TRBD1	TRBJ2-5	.	CASSLGIFRGETQYF	TGTGCCAGCAGTTTAGGTATATTCAGGGGGGAGACCCAGTACTTC
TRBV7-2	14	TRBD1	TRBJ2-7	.	CASSSRDRVYEQYF	TGTGCCAGCAGCTCCCGGGACAGGGTCTACGAGCAGTACTTC
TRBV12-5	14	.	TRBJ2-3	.	CASGPAFRTDTQYF	TGTGCTAGTGGTCCAGCCTTCCGCACAGATACGCAGTATTTT
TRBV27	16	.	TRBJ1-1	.	CASSLLIGQANTEAFF	TGTGCCAGCAGTTTACTTATTGGGCAGGCGAACACTGAAGCTTTCTTT
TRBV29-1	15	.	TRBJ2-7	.	CSVVGLGVSSYEQYF	TGCAGCGTTGTTGGGTTGGGGGTAAGCTCCTACGAGCAGTACTTC
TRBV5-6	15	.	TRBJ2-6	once	CASSLGDSGANVLTF	TGTGCCAGCAGCTTGGGGGACTCTGGGGCCAACGTCCTGACTTTC
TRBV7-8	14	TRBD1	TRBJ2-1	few	CASSPNPRGYEQFF	TGTGCCAGCAGCCCAAACCCCAGGGGGTATGAGCAGTTCTTC
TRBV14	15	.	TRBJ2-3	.	CASSQVFARTDTQYF	TGTGCCAGCAGCCAAGTGTTTGCCCGCACAGATACGCAGTATTTT
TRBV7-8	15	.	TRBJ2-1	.	CASSAGTGSYNEQFF	TGTGCCAGCAGCGCCGGGACTGGCTCCTACAATGAGCAGTTCTTC
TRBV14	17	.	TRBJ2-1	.	CASSPQLSGFSYNEQFF	TGTGCCAGCAGCCCCCAGTTATCCGGGTTTTCCTACAATGAGCAGTTCTTC
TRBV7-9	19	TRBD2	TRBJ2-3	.	CASSRAGLAGGTYTDTQYF	TGTGCCAGCAGCCGTGCGGGACTAGCGGGAGGTACCTACACAGATACGCAGTATTTT
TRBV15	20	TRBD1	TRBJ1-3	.	CATSRAPIPGQGATGNTIYF	TGTGCCACCAGCAGAGCGCCTATCCCGGGACAGGGGGCAACTGGAAACACCATATATTTT
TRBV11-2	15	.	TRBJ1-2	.	CASSLGPTWLYGYTF	TGTGCCAGCAGCTTGGGTCCCACCTGGCTATATGGCTACACCTTC
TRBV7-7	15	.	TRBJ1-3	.	CASSLDAGGGNTIYF	TGTGCCAGCAGCTTAGACGCCGGAGGGGGAAACACCATATATTTT
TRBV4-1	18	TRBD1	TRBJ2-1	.	CASSQLMTFGTGANEQFF	TGCGCCAGCAGCCAACTCATGACATTCGGGACAGGGGCCAATGAGCAGTTCTTC
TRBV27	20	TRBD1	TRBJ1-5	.	CASSLEGGTGGYFGNQPQHF	TGTGCCAGCAGTTTAGAGGGCGGGACAGGGGGCTATTTTGGCAATCAGCCCCAGCATTTT
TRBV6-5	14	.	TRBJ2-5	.	CASSYTGLRETQYF	TGTGCCAGCAGTTATACCGGCTTAAGGGAGACCCAGTACTTC
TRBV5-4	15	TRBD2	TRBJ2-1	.	CASSLAGDPGNEQFF	TGTGCCAGCAGCTTAGCGGGAGACCCGGGGAATGAGCAGTTCTTC
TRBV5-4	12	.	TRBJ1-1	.	CASSVLDTEAFF	TGTGCCAGCAGCGTACTGGACACTGAAGCTTTCTTT
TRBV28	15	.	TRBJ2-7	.	CASSFVQQGAYEQYF	TGTGCCAGCAGTTTTGTCCAGCAGGGAGCCTACGAGCAGTACTTC
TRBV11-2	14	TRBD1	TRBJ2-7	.	CASSPRGTGSEQYF	TGTGCCAGCAGCCCCCGGGGGACAGGGTCCGAGCAGTACTTC
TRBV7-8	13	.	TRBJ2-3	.	CASSLDHTDTQYF	TGTGCCAGCAGCCTGGACCACACAGATACGCAGTATTTT
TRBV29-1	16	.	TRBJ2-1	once	CSVEEIKDSSYNEQFF	TGCAGCGTTGAAGAAATTAAGGACAGCTCCTACAATGAGCAGTTCTTC
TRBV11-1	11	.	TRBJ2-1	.	CASSIYNEQFF	TGTGCCAGCAGCATCTACAATGAGCAGTTCTTC
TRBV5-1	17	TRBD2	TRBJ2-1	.	CASSPSLGREGRHEQFF	TGCGCCAGCAGCCCAAGCCTGGGGCGGGAGGGGCGCCATGAGCAGTTCTTC
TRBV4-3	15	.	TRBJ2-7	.	CASSQSTKPSYEQYF	TGCGCCAGCAGCCAAAGCACTAAGCCTTCCTACGAGCAGTACTTC
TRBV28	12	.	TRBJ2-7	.	CASSFSQNEQYF	TGTGCCAGCAGTTTCAGCCAGAACGAGCAGTACTTC
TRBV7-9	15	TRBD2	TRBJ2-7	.	CASSPGTSGSYEQYF	TGTGCCAGCAGCCCAGGGACTAGCGGTTCCTACGAGCAGTACTTC
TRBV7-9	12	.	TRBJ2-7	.	CASSPTSSEQYF	TGTGCCAGCAGCCCCACATCCTCCGAGCAGTACTTC
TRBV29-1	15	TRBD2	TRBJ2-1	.	CSGRSGLAGGGEQFF	TGCAGCGGCCGTTCGGGACTAGCGGGAGGAGGTGAGCAGTTCTTC